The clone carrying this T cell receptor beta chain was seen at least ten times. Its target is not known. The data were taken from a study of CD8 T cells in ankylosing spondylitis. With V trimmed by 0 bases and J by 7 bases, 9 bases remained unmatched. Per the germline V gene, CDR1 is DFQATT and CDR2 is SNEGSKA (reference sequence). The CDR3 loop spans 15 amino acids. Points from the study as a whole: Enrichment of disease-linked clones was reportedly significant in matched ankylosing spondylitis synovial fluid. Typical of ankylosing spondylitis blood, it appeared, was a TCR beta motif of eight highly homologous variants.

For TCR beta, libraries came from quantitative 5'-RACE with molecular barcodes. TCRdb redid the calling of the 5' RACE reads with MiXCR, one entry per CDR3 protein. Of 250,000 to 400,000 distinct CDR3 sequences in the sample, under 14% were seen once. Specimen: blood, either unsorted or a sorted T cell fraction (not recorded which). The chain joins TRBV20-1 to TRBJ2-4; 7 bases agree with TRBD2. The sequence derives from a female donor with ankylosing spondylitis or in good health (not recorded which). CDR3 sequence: CSAREYGRGGNIQYF. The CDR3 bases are TGCAGTGCTAGAGAATATGGTAGGGGAGGGAACATTCAGTACTTC.